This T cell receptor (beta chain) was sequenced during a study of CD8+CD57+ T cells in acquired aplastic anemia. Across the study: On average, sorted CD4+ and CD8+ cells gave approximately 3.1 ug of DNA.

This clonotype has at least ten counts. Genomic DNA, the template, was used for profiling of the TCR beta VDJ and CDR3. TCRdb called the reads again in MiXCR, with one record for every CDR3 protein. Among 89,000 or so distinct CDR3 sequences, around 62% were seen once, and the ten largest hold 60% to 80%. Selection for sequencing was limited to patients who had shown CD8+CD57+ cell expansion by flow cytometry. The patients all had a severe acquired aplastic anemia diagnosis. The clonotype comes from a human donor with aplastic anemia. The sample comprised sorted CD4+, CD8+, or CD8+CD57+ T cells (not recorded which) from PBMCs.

CDR3 in amino acids: CASSLVRGEQFF. The DNA of the CDR3 is TGCGCCAGCAGCTTGGTTCGGGGTGAGCAGTTCTTC. The chain has TRBV5-1 and TRBJ2-1; weak D call: TRBD2 (5 bases). Germline CDR1 is SGHRS and CDR2 is YFSETQ. The CDR3 totals 12 residues. The ends were cut back, 0 bases at V and 9 bases at J, with 7 bases in the middle.